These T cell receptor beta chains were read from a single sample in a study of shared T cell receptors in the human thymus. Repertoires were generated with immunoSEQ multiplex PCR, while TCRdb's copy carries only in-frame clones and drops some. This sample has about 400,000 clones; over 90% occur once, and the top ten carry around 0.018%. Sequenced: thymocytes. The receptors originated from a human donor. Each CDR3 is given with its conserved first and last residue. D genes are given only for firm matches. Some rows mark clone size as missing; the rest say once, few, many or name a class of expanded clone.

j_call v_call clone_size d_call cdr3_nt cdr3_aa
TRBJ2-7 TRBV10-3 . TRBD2 TGTGCCATCAGTGATCTAGCGGGAGGCCCCCCCACCTACGAGCAGTACTTC CAISDLAGGPPTYEQYF
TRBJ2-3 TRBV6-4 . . TGTGCCAGCAGTGGCTCCCAGGGAACAGATACGCAGTATTTT CASSGSQGTDTQYF
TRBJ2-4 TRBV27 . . TGTGCCAGCAGTCCCCCAGGTACAGGGTTCCCCAAAAACATTCAGTACTTC CASSPPGTGFPKNIQYF
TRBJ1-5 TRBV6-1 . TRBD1 TGTGCCAGCAGAGGGACAGGGGGAAATCAGCCCCAGCATTTT CASRGTGGNQPQHF
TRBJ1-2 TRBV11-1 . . TGTGCCAGCAGCCCCCTGCTCGGGGGCGTCGGGTATGGCTACACCTTC CASSPLLGGVGYGYTF
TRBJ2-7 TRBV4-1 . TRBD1 TGCGCCAGCAGCCGAGGGACAGGGGGCTCGGGAGAGCAGTACTTC CASSRGTGGSGEQYF
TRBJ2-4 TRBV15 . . TGTGCCACCAGCAGAGATGCGGGACGGCGAGCCAAAAACATTCAGTACTTC CATSRDAGRRAKNIQYF
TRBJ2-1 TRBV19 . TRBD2 TGTGCCAGTAGTACCTTCACAGGGGCTGCCGGACTAGCGGGCATCTACAATGAGCAGTTCTTC CASSTFTGAAGLAGIYNEQFF
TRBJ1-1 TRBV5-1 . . TGCGCCAGCAGCTTTGGGGTCGGTGAAGCTTTCTTT CASSFGVGEAFF
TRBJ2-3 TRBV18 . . TGTGCCAGCTCACCACCGTGGGGAATCGGCACAGATACGCAGTATTTT CASSPPWGIGTDTQYF
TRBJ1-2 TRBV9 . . TGTGCCAGCAGCGTAGGCCCCAGGTTAGGCTACACCTTC CASSVGPRLGYTF
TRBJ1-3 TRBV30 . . TGTGCCGTCACAAACCAGCGTTCCTCTGGAAACACCATATATTTT CAVTNQRSSGNTIYF
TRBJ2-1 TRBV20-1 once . TGCAGTGCTACCTTTAATGAGCAGTTCTTC CSATFNEQFF
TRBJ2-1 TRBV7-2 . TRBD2 TGTGCCAGCAGCTCGACCCTCCGGGAGGGCACAGATGAGCAGTTCTTC CASSSTLREGTDEQFF
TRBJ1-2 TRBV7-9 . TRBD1 TGTGCCAGCAGCTATATCCCTCCGGGACAGCTTAACTATGGCTACACCTTC CASSYIPPGQLNYGYTF
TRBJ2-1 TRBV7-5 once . TGTGCCAGAAGCTCACCGTCGGACAGGGAGAGGGACAATGAGCAGTTCTTC CARSSPSDRERDNEQFF
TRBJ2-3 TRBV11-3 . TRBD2 TGTGCCAGCAGCACAGGACTAGCGGGAGACCGGACAGATACGCAGTATTTT CASSTGLAGDRTDTQYF
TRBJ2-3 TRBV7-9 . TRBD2 TGTGCCAGCAGCCCCCCTAGCGGGAGGGCAGATACGCAGTATTTT CASSPPSGRADTQYF
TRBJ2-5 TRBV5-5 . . TGTGCCAGCAGCTTGTACACCGGGCCGCAAGAGACCCAGTACTTC CASSLYTGPQETQYF
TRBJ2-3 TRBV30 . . TGTGCCTGGAGTCATCCACCAGATACGCAGTATTTT CAWSHPPDTQYF
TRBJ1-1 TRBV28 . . TGTGCCAGCAGTTTAGCCCTAATCTTCACTGAAGCTTTCTTT CASSLALIFTEAFF
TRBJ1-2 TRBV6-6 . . TGTGCCAGCAGTTACTCACTCATTCAGAGCTACACCTTC CASSYSLIQSYTF
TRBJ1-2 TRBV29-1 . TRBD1 TGCAGCGCCGGGACAGGGGGTGGCTACACCTTC CSAGTGGGYTF
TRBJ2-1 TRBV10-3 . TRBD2 TGTGCCATCGCGGGGGAACTCTCCAATGAGCAGTTCTTC CAIAGELSNEQFF
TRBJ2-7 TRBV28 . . TGTGCCAGCAGTTTAGGGACGGGAACCAACGAGCAGTACTTC CASSLGTGTNEQYF
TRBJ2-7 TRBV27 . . TGTGCCAGCAGTCCAAACCTAGATCCGAGACTCCACGGGCCCTACGAGCAGTACTTC CASSPNLDPRLHGPYEQYF
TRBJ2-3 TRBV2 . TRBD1 TGTGCCAGCGGCGGGACAGGGGTCGGGGATACGCAGTATTTT CASGGTGVGDTQYF
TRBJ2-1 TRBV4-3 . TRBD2 TGCGCCAGCAGCCATCGGCCCCGGACTAGCGGTTTGAGCTCCTACAATGAGCAGTTCTTC CASSHRPRTSGLSSYNEQFF
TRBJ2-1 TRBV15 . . TGTGCCACCAGCAGTCGAACAGGGAGCTCCTACAATGAGCAGTTCTTC CATSSRTGSSYNEQFF
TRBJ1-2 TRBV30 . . TGTGCCTGGCAGCGGAGGGATCCCTTCCCCGGCTACACCTTC CAWQRRDPFPGYTF
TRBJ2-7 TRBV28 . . TGTGCCAGCAGTTTATCAGGGCCCCCCTACGAGCAGTACTTC CASSLSGPPYEQYF
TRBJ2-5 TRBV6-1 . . TGTGCCAGCAGTGAATCGTTAGGCTGGATTAGCCAAGAGACCCAGTACTTC CASSESLGWISQETQYF
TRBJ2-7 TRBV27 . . TGTGCCAGCAGTTTATCGGGGCTAGCCGCTTTCTTTGGTACCTACGAGCAGTACTTC CASSLSGLAAFFGTYEQYF
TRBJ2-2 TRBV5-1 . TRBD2 TGCGCCAGCAGCCCGAGGACTAGCGGGAACACCGGGGAGCTGTTTTTT CASSPRTSGNTGELFF
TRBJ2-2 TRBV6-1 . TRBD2 TGTGCCAGCAGGCTGGGACTAGCGGGAACCGGGGAGCTGTTTTTT CASRLGLAGTGELFF
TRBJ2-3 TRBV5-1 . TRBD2 TGCGCCACCCCCCCGTGCCGGGAGGAGACAGATACGCAGTATTTT CATPPCREETDTQYF
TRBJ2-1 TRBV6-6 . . TGTGCCAGCAGAACCCGGACGGAGAATGAGCAGTTCTTC CASRTRTENEQFF
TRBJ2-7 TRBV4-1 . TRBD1 TGCGCCAGCAGCCCTCCTCCCCGGGACAGGGTCCCCTACGAGCAGTACTTC CASSPPPRDRVPYEQYF
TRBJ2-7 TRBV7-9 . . TGTGCCAGCAGCTCGCTTGGAGCGGCAGTCCACGAGCAGTACTTC CASSSLGAAVHEQYF
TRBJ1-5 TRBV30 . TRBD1 TGTGCCTGGAGTGTACCAGGGGGCGCGGCCGATCAGCCCCAGCATTTT CAWSVPGGAADQPQHF
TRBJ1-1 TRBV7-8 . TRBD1 TGTGCCAGCAGCCAGATGAGTCAGGGGGACACTGAAGCTTTCTTT CASSQMSQGDTEAFF
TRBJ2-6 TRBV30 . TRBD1 TGTGCCTGGAGTGGGGTGGACAGGGCCTCTGGGGCCAACGTCCTGACTTTC CAWSGVDRASGANVLTF
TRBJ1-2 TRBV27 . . TGTGCCAGCAAGGACGAAATTTATGGCTACACCTTC CASKDEIYGYTF
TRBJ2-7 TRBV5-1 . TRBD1 TGCGCCAGCAGCTTGTCCCTTTGGGACAGGCAGTACTTC CASSLSLWDRQYF
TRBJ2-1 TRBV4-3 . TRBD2 TGCGCCAGCAGCCAAGCAGTGGGACTAGCGGGAGGAGGTGAGCAGTTCTTC CASSQAVGLAGGGEQFF
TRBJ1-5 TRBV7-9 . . TGTGCCAGCAGCTTAGCGGGGGGAGTGGGGCCCTATCAGCCCCAGCATTTT CASSLAGGVGPYQPQHF
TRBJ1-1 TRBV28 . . TGTGCCAGCAGCTCCACAGTGAACACTGAAGCTTTCTTT CASSSTVNTEAFF
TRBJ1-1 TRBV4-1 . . TGCGCCAGCGGTAAGAGGGGCACTGAAGCTTTCTTT CASGKRGTEAFF
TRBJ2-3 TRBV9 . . TGTGCCAGCAGCTTCGGGGCAGATACGCAGTATTTT CASSFGADTQYF
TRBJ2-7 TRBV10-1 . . TGCGCCAGCAGCCCGGTCCTGAGGAGCTCCTACGAGCAGTACTTC CASSPVLRSSYEQYF
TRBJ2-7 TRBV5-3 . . TGTGCCAGAAGCCCCCCCTGGACCCGACCCGGTGGCGAGCAGTACTTC CARSPPWTRPGGEQYF
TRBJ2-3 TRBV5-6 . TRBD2 TGTGCCAGCAGCTTGGAGGAAAGGCGGGAGAGCCGCACAGATACGCAGTATTTT CASSLEERRESRTDTQYF
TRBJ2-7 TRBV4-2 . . TGTGCCAGCAGCCAAGATCGGGAGTTTTTCTACGAGCAGTACTTC CASSQDREFFYEQYF
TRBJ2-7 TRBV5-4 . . TGTGCCAGCAGCTTGGCCAGCGAAGGGGAAGGCTACGAGCAGTACTTC CASSLASEGEGYEQYF